Shown below are 25 T cell receptor beta chains from a single sample sequenced in a study of T cell responses to AZD1222 COVID-19 vaccine. Sequencing used immunoSEQ multiplex PCR; TCRdb keeps in-frame clones, though not all of them. Here the sample spans 150,000 or so clones, 85% to 95% being singletons. Sequenced material: peripheral blood, taken on day 0 of AZD1222 vaccination. The receptors derive from an adult in good health.

This chain links TRBV19 with TRBJ2-3, with unresolved D. Trimming left V 5 bases short and J 0 bases short, with 21 bases between. Looked up from germline, CDR1 is LNHDA and CDR2 is SQIVND (reference sequence). This CDR3 region has 18 residues. This CDR3 reads CASSSLPAGLVSTDTQYF. For the CDR3, the DNA is TGTGCCAGTAGTTCCCTCCCCGCAGGTCTGGTTAGCACAGATACGCAGTATTTT.

The J gene is TRBJ2-3, the V gene TRBV4-2, with 9 bases lining up with TRBD2. Germline assignment: CDR1 LGHNA and CDR2 YNFKEQ. CDR3 size: 14 residues. After removal of 4 bases from V and 5 bases from J, the junction contained 4 bases not matched to a gene. The CDR3 loop reads CASSPRTSEDTQYF. CDR3 nucleotide sequence: TGTGCCAGCAGCCCCCGGACTAGCGAAGATACGCAGTATTTT.

The chain has TRBV18 and TRBJ2-1; tentative D call: TRBD2 (5 bases). This CDR3 spans 16 amino acids. Germline CDR1 reads KGHSH; CDR2 reads LQKENI. V gave up 0 bases and J gave up 7 bases, with 16 bases separating them. The DNA for the CDR3 is TGTGCCAGCTCACCACCGAGGACTCTCTTTGGGAATGAGCAGTTCTTC. It yields the protein CASSPPRTLFGNEQFF. Together with reference TRBV18 and TRBJ2-1, the CDR3 gives the full variable domain: NAGVMQNPRHLVRRRGQEARLRCSPMKGHSHVYWYRQLPEEGLKFMVYLQKENIIDESGMPKERFSAEFPKEGPSILRIQQVVRGDSAAYFCASSPPRTLFGNEQFFGPGTRLTVL.

The chain couples TRBV5-1 to TRBJ1-4; 8 bases map to TRBD1. The CDR3 consists of 15 residues. With 1 base clipped from V and 4 bases from J, the junction kept 3 bases outside the gene matches. CDR1 and CDR2 (germline): SGHRS, YFSETQ. The CDR3 DNA is TGCGCCAGCAGCTTGTGGGGACAGGATAATGAAAAACTGTTTTTT. It is translated as CASSLWGQDNEKLFF.

The gene calls are TRBV23-1 and TRBJ1-2; no reliable D call. TRBV23-1 is assigned to the ORF class and has an uncertain function. The V gene lost 8 bases and the J gene lost 5 bases, with 12 bases spanning the gap. The CDR3 loop spans 12 amino acids. The CDR3 here is CASRGFGYGYTF. The CDR3 DNA follows: TGCGCCAGCCGTGGGTTTGGGTATGGCTACACCTTC.

The chain employs TRBV10-2 and TRBJ2-5; 9 bases fit TRBD2. The CDR3 totals 15 residues. CDR1 is WSHSY and CDR2 is SAAADI in the germline V gene. The trim removed 4 bases at V and 5 bases at J, leaving 8 bases unmatched. This CDR3 is CASSGVAGARETQYF. In DNA form, the CDR3 reads TGCGCCAGCAGTGGGGTAGCGGGAGCACGGGAGACCCAGTACTTC.

This clone appeared once. V gene TRBV29-1 combines with J gene TRBJ1-3, with 7 bases matching TRBD1. With 7 bases clipped from V and 0 bases from J, the junction kept 12 bases outside the gene matches. CDR1 SQVTM and CDR2 ANQGSEA come from the germline V gene. CDR3 length: 16 amino acids. The CDR3 sequence: CSASYRGLDSGNTIYF. The CDR3 DNA follows: TGCAGCGCCTCTTACAGGGGACTAGACTCTGGAAACACCATATATTTT.

The chain uses TRBV14 and TRBJ2-5; D gene uncertain. The V gene lost 1 base and the J gene lost 5 bases, with 14 bases spanning the gap. CDR1 SGHDN and CDR2 FVKESK come from the germline V gene. CDR3 length: 15 residues. CDR3 sequence (DNA): TGTGCCAGCAGCCAAGTCCGCGGCAATTGGGAGACCCAGTACTTC. It is translated as CASSQVRGNWETQYF.

The V call is TRBV2, the J call TRBJ1-2; TRBD1 matches 7 bases. Per the germline V gene, CDR1 is SNHLY and CDR2 is FYNNEI. V lost 6 bases to trimming and J lost 6 bases; unmatched junction nucleotides: 7. This CDR3 is 13 amino acids long. CDR3 region: CASSDDRVNGYTF. Here the CDR3 DNA reads TGTGCCAGCAGCGATGACAGGGTAAATGGCTACACCTTC.

The rearrangement joins TRBV27 to TRBJ2-1; 7 positions match TRBD2. V gave up 3 bases and J gave up 7 bases; unmatched junction bases: 12. The CDR3 length is 16 residues. Germline-derived CDR1 and CDR2 are MNHEY and SMNVEV (reference sequence). The CDR3 bases are TGTGCCAGCAGTTTCGGGGCGGGAGACCCGGGTAATGAGCAGTTCTTC. Translating gives CASSFGAGDPGNEQFF.

This clone was detected once. This chain joins TRBV28 and TRBJ1-5; the D is unclear. Trimming took 6 bases from V and 0 from J, leaving 12 bases between them. The CDR3 runs to 15 residues. Germline V gene lookup returns CDR1 MDHEN and CDR2 SYDVKM. The CDR3 loop reads CASSRLENSNQPQHF. DNA of the CDR3: TGTGCCAGCAGCCGCCTCGAAAATAGCAATCAGCCCCAGCATTTT.

The V and J genes are TRBV29-1 and TRBJ2-7; no reliable D call. Germline V lookup: CDR1 SQVTM, CDR2 ANQGSEA. CDR3 length: 11 residues. Trimming removed 3 bases from V and 3 bases from J, with 6 bases in between. In DNA, the CDR3 is TGCAGCGTTGAGTGGCGCTACGAGCAGTACTTC. Protein sequence: CSVEWRYEQYF.

The chain joins TRBV7-8 to TRBJ2-3; D unclear. The germline gives CDR1 SGHVS, CDR2 FQNEAQ. The ends were cut back, 1 base at V and 1 base at J, with 9 bases in the middle. The CDR3 length is 15 residues. The CDR3 region is CASSLDGAGTDTQYF. The CDR3 nucleotides are TGTGCCAGCAGCTTAGATGGAGCAGGCACAGATACGCAGTATTTT.

This clone was counted at least ten times. This chain links TRBV24-1 with TRBJ1-3; no clear D gene. With 3 bases removed from V and 10 bases from J, the gap between germline ends came to 12 bases. The germline V gene has CDR1 KGHDR and CDR2 SFDVKD. The CDR3 length is 13 residues. The CDR3 loop is CATSDPELGTIYF. In DNA, the CDR3 is TGTGCCACCAGTGATCCTGAATTGGGTACCATATATTTT.

The chain carries TRBV28 and TRBJ2-7; D uncertain. V lost 8 bases and J 10 bases, leaving 27 bases between the germline ends. The CDR3 totals 15 residues. From germline, CDR1 is MDHEN and CDR2 SYDVKM. CDR3 sequence: CASGPPNLAHLTQYF. The CDR3 DNA reads as TGTGCCAGCGGCCCCCCCAACCTTGCCCACTTGACTCAGTACTTC.

The chain is built from TRBV9 and TRBJ2-5, with D tentatively TRBD2 (6 bases). Germline V CDR1 and CDR2: SGDLS, YYNGEE. The CDR3 is 15 residues long. Trimming stripped 0 bases from V and 5 bases from J, with 14 bases between. DNA of the CDR3: TGTGCCAGCAGCGTAGGATCCGGGGGTCAGGAGACCCAGTACTTC. Protein product: CASSVGSGGQETQYF.

The V gene is TRBV10-3, the J gene TRBJ2-5; 13 positions match TRBD2. CDR3 length equals 16 residues. V shed 3 bases and J 5 bases; nucleotides not matched to a gene: 6. Germline values: CDR1 ENHRY, CDR2 SYGVKD. CDR3 amino acids: CAISEGTSGEGETQYF. The CDR3 nucleotides are TGTGCCATCAGTGAAGGGACTAGCGGGGAGGGGGAGACCCAGTACTTC.

Only one count was recorded for this clone. This chain joins TRBV2 and TRBJ1-6, with D hard to call. Germline V gene lookup returns CDR1 SNHLY and CDR2 FYNNEI. The CDR3 spans 11 residues. V lost 4 bases and J lost 14, with 9 bases in between. Here the CDR3 DNA reads TGTGCCAGCAGTGTACTTGGGGCCCTCCACTTT. It specifies CASSVLGALHF.

The chain combines TRBV10-3 with TRBJ1-1; a possible D gene is TRBD1 (6 bases). Trimming took 5 bases from V and 2 from J, leaving 12 bases between them. The CDR3 covers 14 residues. Germline V gives CDR1 ENHRY, CDR2 SYGVKD. As DNA, the CDR3 is TGTGCCATCAGTTCCGCCAGGGGTAACACTGAAGCTTTCTTT. Translation: CAISSARGNTEAFF.

This clone was seen once. The chain is built from TRBV5-1 and TRBJ2-2, with 8 bases that match TRBD1. The CDR3 consists of 16 residues. The germline V gene has CDR1 SGHRS and CDR2 YFSETQ. After removal of 4 bases from V and 6 bases from J, the junction contained 11 bases not matched to a gene. The CDR3: CASSRADRGVAGELFF. CDR3 nucleotides: TGCGCCAGCAGCCGGGCCGACAGGGGAGTCGCCGGGGAGCTGTTTTTT. Based on the CDR3 plus reference TRBV5-1 and TRBJ2-2, the full variable domain is KAGVTQTPRYLIKTRGQQVTLSCSPISGHRSVSWYQQTPGQGLQFLFEYFSETQRNKGNFPGRFSGRQFSNSRSEMNVSTLELGDSALYLCASSRADRGVAGELFFGEGSRLTVL.

The chain combines TRBV30 with TRBJ2-1; tentative D call: TRBD1 (5 bases). The germline CDR1 and CDR2 sequences are GTSNPN and SVGIG (reference sequence). Deletions cut 0 bases from V and 4 bases from J, with 7 bases between. The CDR3 contains 13 residues. CDR3: CAWSVQVYNEQFF. CDR3 bases: TGTGCCTGGAGTGTACAGGTGTACAATGAGCAGTTCTTC.

This chain uses TRBV24-1 with TRBJ2-5; D is ambiguous. The CDR3 runs to 14 residues. V was clipped by 1 base and J by 2 bases, with 7 bases between them. Germline CDR1 is KGHDR and CDR2 is SFDVKD. DNA for the CDR3: TGTGCCACCAGTGATTTTCGTGGACAAGAGACCCAGTACTTC. Translating it yields CATSDFRGQETQYF.

For the CDR3, the DNA is TGTGCCAGTGGGGAGTGGCCGTACGGGGAGCTGTTTTTT. Translation gives CASGEWPYGELFF. This chain links TRBV19 with TRBJ2-2; possibly TRBD2 for D (5 bases). V was cut by 8 bases and J by 7 bases, with 14 bases left in between. CDR1 is LNHDA and CDR2 is SQIVND in the germline V gene (reference sequence). The CDR3 length is 13 residues.

The chain combines TRBV7-3 with TRBJ1-1; TRBD1 aligns across 7 bases. Germline assignment: CDR1 SGHTA and CDR2 FQGTGA. This CDR3 is 13 amino acids long. V shed 3 bases, J shed 7 bases, and the junction held 5 bases outside the gene matches. CDR3 coding DNA: TGTGCCAGCAGCTTTAGGTCAGGGGGTGAAGCTTTCTTT. It specifies CASSFRSGGEAFF.

The rearrangement links TRBV19 to TRBJ2-7, with D unresolved. The CDR3 is made up of 13 amino acids. Between the trimmed V and J ends, which lost 3 bases and 4 bases, there was a span of 10 bases. Germline values: CDR1 LNHDA, CDR2 SQIVND (reference sequence). CDR3 protein: CASSIAPRYEQYF. In DNA, the CDR3 is TGTGCCAGTAGTATTGCCCCTCGATACGAGCAGTACTTC.